Presented here are 18 T cell receptor beta chains from one specimen sequenced in a study of OX40 agonist ivuxolimab in advanced cancers. Measured with immunoSEQ multiplex PCR; TCRdb has only the in-frame clones, and not every one. Among roughly 56,000 clones, 84% were seen once, and the ten largest hold about 4.8%. The material sequenced was CD4+ or CD8+ T cells sorted from blood, taken in a trial of the OX40 agonist ivuxolimab. The receptors shown here come from an adult with an advanced solid tumor such as melanoma, head and neck, liver or kidney cancer.

The chain recombines TRBV2 with TRBJ2-2, with TRBD1 as a possible D gene (5 bases). Per germline, CDR1 SNHLY and CDR2 FYNNEI. Trimming removed 6 bases at V and 0 bases at J, with 11 bases between. CDR3 length: 15 amino acids. DNA of the CDR3: TGTGCCAGCAGACAGGACCGCGCGAACACCGGGGAGCTGTTTTTT. Translation: CASRQDRANTGELFF.

This chain uses TRBV27 with TRBJ2-7; 9 bases line up with TRBD2. The germline V gene has CDR1 MNHEY and CDR2 SMNVEV (reference sequence). The CDR3 length is 15 residues. The V segment lost 5 bases and the J segment 9 bases; nucleotides outside the gene matches: 14. The CDR3 loop reads CASSETGTSLLGQYF. CDR3 DNA: TGTGCCAGCAGTGAGACCGGGACTAGCCTGTTGGGGCAGTACTTC.

J is TRBJ2-2 and V is TRBV7-3, with D perhaps TRBD1 (6 bases). The CDR3 contains 14 residues. CDR1 and CDR2 from the germline V gene are SGHTA and FQGTGA. The V and J ends lost 5 bases and 4 bases respectively, with 11 bases between them. This chain's CDR3 is CASSMGHSTGELFF. CDR3 coding DNA: TGTGCCAGCAGCATGGGACACAGCACCGGGGAGCTGTTTTTT.

The chain combines TRBV5-4 with TRBJ2-4; TRBD1 matches at 8 bases. Germline V gives CDR1 SGHNT, CDR2 YYREEE (reference sequence). V lost 4 bases, J lost 4 bases, and 4 bases stayed unmatched. The CDR3 runs to 14 residues. The CDR3 sequence is CASSPTGGKNIQYF. In DNA form, the CDR3 reads TGTGCCAGCAGCCCCACAGGGGGGAAAAACATTCAGTACTTC.

The chain carries TRBV30 and TRBJ1-6, with 7 bases matching TRBD1. V was clipped by 3 bases and J by 6 bases; unmatched bases: 2. The CDR3 consists of 13 residues. Per germline, CDR1 GTSNPN and CDR2 SVGIG (reference sequence). CDR3 amino acids: CAWRGTVNSPLHF. Here the CDR3 DNA reads TGTGCCTGGAGAGGGACAGTTAATTCACCCCTCCACTTT.

The genes are TRBV6-1 and TRBJ2-3; D assignment may be TRBD1 or TRBD2 (5 bases each). The germline V gene encodes CDR1 MNHNS and CDR2 SASEGT. CDR3 length: 15 amino acids. The V gene lost 4 bases and the J gene lost 3 bases, with 14 bases spanning the gap. CDR3 in amino acids: CASSGLLWGTDTQYF. The DNA for the CDR3 is TGTGCCAGCAGTGGCCTATTGTGGGGGACAGATACGCAGTATTTT.

This rearrangement joins TRBV6-1 to TRBJ1-5, with 8 bases matching TRBD1. The V gene's germline CDR1 is MNHNS and CDR2 SASEGT. This CDR3 is 15 amino acids long. V shed 3 bases and J 2 bases; nucleotides not matched to a gene: 3. This CDR3 is CASSDVTGGNQPQHF. CDR3 nucleotide sequence: TGTGCCAGCAGTGACGTGACAGGGGGCAATCAGCCCCAGCATTTT.

DNA for the CDR3: TGTGCCAGCAGCTTGCCGAAAACCACCGGGGAGCTGTTTTTT. It is translated as CASSLPKTTGELFF. The rearrangement joins TRBV5-4 to TRBJ2-2; D remains unclear. Germline V gene data show CDR1 as SGHNT and CDR2 as YYREEE (reference sequence). The ends were cut back, 1 base at V and 4 bases at J, with 8 bases in the middle. CDR3 size: 14 residues.

This clone was recorded only once. The chain is built from TRBV2 and TRBJ2-2; no reliable D call. There are 13 residues in the CDR3. From germline, CDR1 is SNHLY and CDR2 FYNNEI. The ends were cut back, 2 bases at V and 5 bases at J, with 6 bases in the middle. The CDR3 spells CASSEYGTGELFF. CDR3 nucleotides: TGTGCCAGCAGTGAATATGGAACCGGGGAGCTGTTTTTT.

This clone was found a few times. V is TRBV5-4 and J is TRBJ1-5; D uncertain. The V end lost 0 bases, the J end lost 7 bases, and 8 bases lay between the germline ends. Per the germline V gene, CDR1 is SGHNT and CDR2 is YYREEE (reference sequence). This CDR3 is built from 13 residues. The CDR3 bases are TGTGCCAGCAGCTTGGGGAGGGAGCAGCCCCAGCATTTT. Translating gives CASSLGREQPQHF. Full variable domain (missing parts from reference TRBV5-4 and TRBJ1-5): ETGVTQSPTHLIKTRGQQVTLRCSSQSGHNTVSWYQQALGQGPQFIFQYYREEENGRGNFPPRFSGLQFPNYSSELNVNALELDDSALYLCASSLGREQPQHFGDGTRLSIL.

J is TRBJ1-6 and V is TRBV19; perhaps TRBD1 as D (5 bases). V gave up 3 bases and J gave up 7 bases, with 10 bases separating them. CDR3 length: 14 residues. From germline, CDR1 is LNHDA and CDR2 SQIVND (reference sequence). The CDR3 region has the DNA TGTGCCAGTAGTATTCGAGGACAAAATTCACCCCTCCACTTT. Amino acid sequence: CASSIRGQNSPLHF.

In DNA, the CDR3 is TGTGCCAGCAGCGCGACCCCAGGTGAGCAGTTCTTC. Protein: CASSATPGEQFF. The chain has TRBV9 and TRBJ2-1; D is unclear. This CDR3 region has 12 residues. CDR1 and CDR2 from the germline V gene are SGDLS and YYNGEE. Trimming pared 3 bases from V and 9 bases from J, leaving 10 bases between.

As concerns this clone: This sample includes further DNA sequences coding for the same CDR3. CDR3 nucleotide sequence: TGTGCCAGCAGTGGACAGGGGGGCAATCAGCCCCAGCATTTT. Protein: CASSGQGGNQPQHF. The V and J genes are TRBV2 and TRBJ1-5, with 9 bases lining up with TRBD1. Germline loops: CDR1 SNHLY, CDR2 FYNNEI. The CDR3 is made up of 14 amino acids. With 4 bases clipped from V and 2 bases from J, the junction kept 0 bases outside the gene matches.

Notes on this clone: One junction end disagrees with the germline gene, perhaps due to a read error. J is TRBJ2-7 and V is TRBV13; 7 bases fit TRBD1. CDR1 is PRHDT and CDR2 is FYEKMQ in the germline V gene (reference sequence). The CDR3 has 15 amino acids. The CDR3 bases are TGTGCCAGCAGCTTAGGAACAGGGGACCTCTACGCGCAGTACTTC. Translation: CASSLGTGDLYAQYF.

The V call is TRBV2, the J call TRBJ2-3, with 11 bases matching TRBD2. From germline, CDR1 is SNHLY and CDR2 FYNNEI. Losses at the gene ends were 8 bases for V and 5 bases for J; bases not matched to a gene: 6. The CDR3 spans 14 residues. CDR3 nucleotides: TGTGCCAGCTCCACTAGCGGGAGTGGAGATACGCAGTATTTT. Translation gives CASSTSGSGDTQYF.

V is TRBV7-9 and J is TRBJ1-2; D not certain. Deletions cut 3 bases from V and 7 bases from J, with 9 bases between. Germline-derived CDR1 and CDR2 are SEHNR and FQNEAQ (reference sequence). The CDR3 contains 12 residues. CDR3 residues: CASSFPLGGYTF. The CDR3 bases are TGTGCCAGCAGCTTCCCCTTGGGTGGCTACACCTTC.

The chain carries TRBV10-3 and TRBJ2-4, with D tentatively TRBD2 (7 bases). Trimming took off 8 bases at V and 8 bases at J, with 19 bases between the two ends. The CDR3 has 14 residues. Per germline, CDR1 ENHRY and CDR2 SYGVKD. CDR3 sequence reads: CAIQGGGARDIQYF. Written as DNA, the CDR3 is TGTGCCATCCAGGGAGGGGGGGCGAGGGACATTCAGTACTTC.

The V gene is TRBV6-6, the J gene TRBJ1-3; D is uncertain. V was clipped by 5 bases and J by 0 bases, with 8 bases between them. From germline, CDR1 is MNHNY and CDR2 SVGAGI (reference sequence). There are 14 residues in the CDR3. CDR3 in DNA: TGTGCCAGCAGTGGTATTTTCTCTGGAAACACCATATATTTT. Its protein is CASSGIFSGNTIYF.